The TCR beta chain under discussion was sequenced for a study of cytomegalovirus exposure and HLA in healthy donors listed by TCRdb under 2017. Study-wide context: An earlier analysis of 587 of the donors reported about 290 Gb of sequence data and 117 million unique TCR beta sequences from about 180 million T cells. An earlier analysis of approximately 640 of the donors applied high-throughput TCR beta sequencing to assess whether each TCR beta V gene segment acted as functional or pseudogenic. All discovery cohort repertoires had been generated on a single sequencing platform. Class I and class II HLA loci were covered by the typing at four-digit resolution. Among the roughly 400 genotyped donors, approximately 77% belonged to the genetic ancestry cluster associated with self-reported Caucasian donors. Typing coverage differed by locus: A, B, C, DRB1 and DQB1 were typed in roughly 620-630 donors, DQA1 in around 500, DPA1 in approximately 610, and DPB1 in 400 to 480. A later genetic analysis took genome-wide SNP genotypes for about 55% of the roughly 670 donors and used that subset as a discovery cohort. A few DR-DQ haplotypes were treated as single units for association and clustering because of strong linkage in the cohort. Rather than drawing on any new phenotypic data, the later analysis identified candidate immune exposures from TCR beta sequences and the way those sequences occurred across donors. The study profiled the T cell repertoires of approximately 700 subjects by immunosequencing and related them to cytomegalovirus serostatus. Besides the first cohort of approximately 670 subjects, a separate validation cohort made up of 90 to 150 different subjects was used. An early release that covered about 600 HLA-typed donors contained approximately 300 gigabases of sequencing data and roughly 84 million unique TCR sequences. The study combined high-throughput TCR immunosequencing, statistical association of individual TCRs with disease status, and machine learning to predict cytomegalovirus infection status. The study aimed to test whether signatures of past pathogen exposure could be identified by cataloging public T cell receptors. To study patterns of TCR occurrence, a later analysis re-analyzed previously published TCR beta repertoires from hundreds of donors and added high-resolution HLA genotyping. Among about 400 genotyped donors of the cohort, an average of approximately 220,000 unique TCR beta nucleotide sequences was sequenced per donor, of which approximately 18% were non-productive. Donor age, sex, ethnicity and CMV serostatus were compiled together with the repertoire data. General study outcomes and caveats: A total of about 180 TCR beta chains were listed by the study as associated with cytomegalovirus. In an earlier analysis of about 600 of the donors, most TCR beta V segments appeared in productive rearrangements about 90% or about 30% of the time, broadly matching IMGT annotations. The classifier was reported to diagnose cytomegalovirus status with high specificity and sensitivity in both the original cohort and the validation cohort. In a later analysis, more than 15,000 TCR beta sequences were associated with specific HLA alleles at a false discovery rate of 0.05. The earlier analysis of approximately 590 of the donors excluded some 15 rarely observed V segments, including chromosome 9 orphons, because counts were too low. A group of highly shared sequence variants was considered likely to be a technical artifact of the sequencing pipeline. The only immune exposure information available for the cohort was CMV serostatus. V-gene and J-gene trimming of TCR beta chains was associated with a missense DCLRE1C variant in a later genetic analysis, and the association was replicated in an independent cohort. A later analysis reported that several top co-occurrence clusters appeared linked to parvovirus B19, influenza, CMV and Epstein-Barr virus. Linkage disequilibrium might explain the correlated functional status among segregating V segments, but an unknown experimental factor could not be ruled out. The 87-base-pair reads could not distinguish some IMGT-functional V segments, including TRBV6-2 and TRBV6-3, so those segments were excluded. In a later analysis, HLA-associated TCR beta chains showed more clonal expansion and lower generation probabilities than non-associated chains that were equally common. Because some donors lacked HLA typing at each locus, the association tests relied only on the typed subset. The presence/absence analyses assumed that sequencing depth was roughly uniform across donors, and that assumption may not be true. A later genetic analysis reported fewer N-insertions in productive TCRs among donors in an Asian-associated ancestry cluster than the approximately 700-donor mean. A further reported finding was that TCR beta sequences accurately predicted the HLA-A and HLA-B alleles for most subjects in the first cohort. Most TCR sequences were seen in very few donors, while some public TCRs were found in many individuals. It was suggested by the authors that the approach could potentially be generalized to other disease states and immunological phenotypes. This cohort had only TCR beta chains sequenced, and the lack of alpha or paired-chain data limited which features could be detected. In a later analysis, the rate of TCR association differed among HLA loci, with DRB1 alleles having the most associated TCRs and HLA-C alleles having the fewest. Three of the identified cytomegalovirus-associated TCR beta chains were confirmed in vitro to be specific for cytomegalovirus antigens. Strong co-occurrence of HLA alleles, especially DR and DQ, made assigning TCR associations to individual alleles difficult. In a later analysis, most CMV-associated TCR beta chains were found to appear HLA-restricted, with HLA associations seemingly driven largely by CMV exposure.

Its CDR3 holds 17 amino acids, cysteine through phenylalanine. The only DNA kept is the CDR3, 51 bases in frame from the first base. Between the V and J ends, shortened by 0 bases and 6 bases respectively, the junction contains 17 bases. For CDR1 and CDR2, the germline V gene lists ENHRY and SYGVKD. In total, just over 650 healthy bone marrow donors made up the cohort. All cohort members were sampled while nominally healthy, although unrecorded immune exposures were likely present. The donor was CMV seronegative and belonged to the group of around 350 seronegative cohort members. Each donor provided a peripheral blood sample, and peripheral blood mononuclear cells were used for TCR beta sequencing. The Qiagen DNeasy Blood Extraction Kit was used to extract genomic DNA from the blood cell samples. Notes on this clone: There is no known antigen for this receptor. No much larger clone exists at a distance of one base, and base qualities are not known.

Libraries came from the immunoSEQ multiplex PCR assay. For the multiplex PCR, a mixture combining 60 forward primers for TCR Vbeta segments and 13 reverse primers for TCR Jbeta segments was used. A multiplex PCR assay on genomic DNA amplified the CDR3 region of rearranged TCR beta genes. Amplified TCR beta libraries were sequenced as 87-base-pair reads on the Illumina HiSeq System. Processing in the source paper ran as follows. A later analysis tallied 75 million to 95 million unique TCR beta chains across the 610 or so repertoires, and approximately 11 million of those chains were shared by two or more donors. Raw reads were error-corrected and collapsed into unique sequences with a nearest-neighbor algorithm that merged closely related sequences to remove PCR and sequencing errors. To assign V, D and J gene segments, CDR3 sequences were aligned to IMGT reference sequences. For a sequence to be retained, at least a six-nucleotide match to both a V gene segment and a J gene segment was required. Rearrangements were called productive when the CDR3 lacked stop codons and stayed in frame with V and J; all others were non-productive. Following IMGT convention, CDR3 was defined as the stretch from the second conserved V-encoded cysteine up to the conserved J-encoded phenylalanine. Sequences without an unambiguous match to a single V gene segment were excluded from the earlier analysis of approximately 600 of the donors. An earlier analysis of a few hundred of the donors classified V segments as functional when productive rearrangements were above 56.7% and as segregating when the standard deviation between donors was above 5%. To diagnose cytomegalovirus status from the catalog of TCR beta chain sequences, a statistical classification framework was built. In a later analysis, TCR nucleotide sequences were compared against IMGT/GENE-DB human TR gene sequences so that V and J genes could be assigned. In a later analysis, CDR3 sequences and most-parsimonious VDJ recombination scenarios were assigned using the TCRdist pipeline. A later analysis defined each TCR beta chain by its CDR3 amino acid sequence plus V-gene family, and excluded reads lacking a unique V-gene family. To address suspected cross-contamination and a sequencing artifact, a later analysis removed roughly 580 highly shared, low-generation-probability nucleotide sequences. A later analysis calculated a clonal expansion index for each public chain from normalized within-repertoire ranks of inferred template counts. In a later analysis, generation probabilities were computed with a VDJ recombination model fitted to out-of-frame rearrangements, and the resulting probabilities were checked against IGoR. A later analysis scored TCR-TCR, TCR-HLA and TCR-CMV co-occurrence with hypergeometric tests, applying a repertoire-size bias correction to TCR pairs. A later analysis estimated false discovery rates by permuting HLA or CMV assignments 20 times. In a later analysis, co-occurring TCRs were grouped with DBSCAN, and TCRdist sequence similarity was added when clustering was performed within HLA-allele-positive subsets. Co-occurrence clustering excluded repertoires with fewer than 30,000 or more than 120,000 public chains, plus five with anomalous nucleotide sharing. Here the immuneACCESS table is served through TCRdb, limited to in-frame sequences with V and J called. Missing clones are a known gap in these copies; in checked studies unresolved V genes cover under half, and the rest lacks a known reason. The DNA gave D and trimming, while V, J and clone size come from that table. For this sample there are roughly 220,000 clones; approximately 80% appear just once. Of the sample, 2.5% to 3% is held by the ten largest clones.

The chain is made from TRBV10-3 and TRBJ2-2; a tentative D call is TRBD1 (7 bases match). The sequence derives from a man aged 30 to 39 in good health and CMV-seronegative. The sequenced sample consisted of PBMCs. The nucleotides read TGTGCCATCAGTGAGTCGTCGTTCGGAGGGGGCCCCGGGGAGCTGTTTTTT. The resulting protein is CAISESSFGGGPGELFF.